These T cell receptor beta chains were read from a single sample in a study of PD-1 blockade in classical Hodgkin lymphoma. The data were produced by immunoSEQ multiplex PCR, yet TCRdb's version contains in-frame clones alone and is incomplete. The repertoire holds about 29,000 clones, with approximately 83% as singletons. Source: CD4+ T cells from blood, taken at baseline. These receptors originate from a human donor with classical Hodgkin lymphoma. The CDR3 runs from the conserved cysteine through the conserved F or W. A D gene is named only where the DNA matches it firmly. Clone size appears in some rows only: once, few, many, or a class for an expanded clone.

TRBV6-6	TRBJ2-3	-	-	CASSPGRKSTDTQYF	TGTGCCAGCAGCCCTGGACGGAAATCCACAGATACGCAGTATTTT
TRBV7-9	TRBJ1-3	-	-	CASSPYQGHSGNTIYF	TGTGCCAGCAGCCCGTATCAGGGGCACTCTGGAAACACCATATATTTT
TRBV29-1	TRBJ2-1	-	-	CSVEGVQGWGNEQFF	TGCAGCGTTGAAGGAGTACAGGGTTGGGGCAATGAGCAGTTCTTC
TRBV4-1	TRBJ2-7	-	-	CASSLRDQTTYEQYF	TGCGCCAGCAGCCTACGGGACCAAACTACCTACGAGCAGTACTTC
TRBV11-2	TRBJ2-7	-	TRBD2	CASIPEASGRQPYYEQYF	TGTGCCAGCATCCCAGAGGCTAGCGGGCGCCAACCATACTACGAGCAGTACTTC
TRBV6-5	TRBJ1-2	few	-	CASSYSREGYGYTF	TGTGCCAGCAGTTACTCAAGGGAGGGCTATGGCTACACCTTC
TRBV18	TRBJ2-6	-	-	CASSPRRGNPSGANVLTF	TGTGCCAGCTCACCCCGGAGGGGTAATCCCTCTGGGGCCAACGTCCTGACTTTC
TRBV7-2	TRBJ2-7	-	TRBD1	CASSRDRGRGEQYF	TGTGCCAGCAGCCGGGACAGGGGTCGGGGCGAGCAGTACTTC
TRBV2	TRBJ1-4	-	-	CASRGEGVPGEKLFF	TGTGCCAGCAGGGGGGAAGGGGTCCCGGGTGAAAAACTGTTTTTT
TRBV7-2	TRBJ2-4	-	-	CASSLTQADKSIQYF	TGTGCCAGCAGCTTGACCCAGGCAGATAAGTCCATTCAGTACTTC
TRBV6-5	TRBJ2-2	-	-	CASCRVGTGELFF	TGTGCCAGCTGCAGGGTGGGCACCGGGGAGCTGTTTTTT
TRBV11-2	TRBJ2-2	-	TRBD1	CASRRPGQGDTGELFF	TGTGCCAGCAGACGACCGGGACAGGGTGACACCGGGGAGCTGTTTTTT
TRBV6-1	TRBJ2-7	-	TRBD1	CAGDIGTGGYEQYF	TGTGCCGGGGACATTGGGACAGGGGGCTACGAGCAGTACTTC
TRBV28	TRBJ1-4	-	-	CASNGAGTTNEKLFF	TGTGCCAGCAATGGGGCGGGGACAACTAATGAAAAACTGTTTTTT
TRBV9	TRBJ2-1	-	-	CASSVASGYNEQFF	TGTGCCAGCAGCGTCGCATCGGGCTACAATGAGCAGTTCTTC
TRBV30	TRBJ2-4	once	-	CAWSVGSNIQYF	TGTGCCTGGAGTGTAGGCTCAAACATTCAGTACTTC
TRBV4-1	TRBJ1-2	-	-	CASSQERNNPYGYTF	TGCGCCAGCAGCCAAGAGAGAAACAACCCCTATGGCTACACCTTC
TRBV4-2	TRBJ1-3	-	TRBD1	CASSLQIPGTGENTIYF	TGTGCCAGCAGCCTCCAAATCCCCGGGACAGGTGAAAACACCATATATTTT
TRBV5-1	TRBJ2-7	-	-	CASSLEGRNYEQYF	TGCGCCAGCAGCTTGGAGGGCAGAAACTACGAGCAGTACTTC
TRBV11-1	TRBJ2-7	-	-	CASSPLRSGPFAYYYEQYF	TGTGCCAGCAGCCCCCTAAGGAGCGGCCCATTCGCCTACTACTACGAGCAGTACTTC
TRBV5-5	TRBJ2-5	-	TRBD1	CASRPRQGFQETQYF	TGTGCCAGCAGACCAAGACAGGGCTTCCAAGAGACCCAGTACTTC
TRBV7-9	TRBJ2-7	-	TRBD1	CASSLEQGSHEQYF	TGTGCCAGCAGCCTGGAACAGGGGTCGCACGAGCAGTACTTC
TRBV6-1	TRBJ1-1	-	-	CASSWQTMNTEAFF	TGTGCCAGCAGTTGGCAGACTATGAACACTGAAGCTTTCTTT
TRBV2	TRBJ1-5	-	-	CASSPEGGGNQPQHF	TGTGCCAGCAGCCCGGAGGGAGGAGGAAATCAGCCCCAGCATTTT
TRBV5-1	TRBJ1-2	-	TRBD1	CASSRGQLMLDGYTF	TGCGCCAGCAGCCGGGGACAGCTTATGTTAGATGGCTACACCTTC
TRBV30	TRBJ1-2	few	-	CAWSVSFGARGYTF	TGTGCCTGGAGTGTCAGTTTTGGTGCACGCGGCTACACCTTC
TRBV5-1	TRBJ1-2	once	-	CASSLGHRDRNYGYTF	TGCGCCAGCAGCTTGGGGCACCGGGACCGCAACTATGGCTACACCTTC
TRBV20-1	TRBJ2-7	-	-	CSATRVDEQYF	TGCAGTGCTACCAGGGTCGACGAGCAGTACTTC
TRBV6-5	TRBJ1-5	-	-	CASSYGQGNQPQHF	TGTGCCAGCAGTTACGGTCAGGGTAATCAGCCCCAGCATTTT
TRBV6-1	TRBJ1-2	-	TRBD1	CASSEKWTGTGYTF	TGTGCCAGCAGTGAAAAGTGGACAGGGACTGGCTACACCTTC
TRBV5-6	TRBJ1-2	-	-	CASSLNRGYTF	TGTGCCAGCAGCTTGAACCGTGGCTACACCTTC
TRBV19	TRBJ1-5	once	-	CASSIRRQVSNQPQHF	TGTGCCAGTAGTATAAGGAGACAGGTTAGCAATCAGCCCCAGCATTTT
TRBV5-5	TRBJ2-7	-	-	CASRLGVLASYEQYF	TGTGCCAGCAGGTTGGGCGTACTAGCCTCCTACGAGCAGTACTTC
TRBV27	TRBJ2-4	-	TRBD1	CASSLSSGQGASPILVQYF	TGTGCCAGCAGTTTATCCTCGGGACAGGGGGCCTCCCCTATCCTCGTTCAGTACTTC
TRBV25-1	TRBJ2-2	-	-	CASSDPRRDVQGGELFF	TGTGCCAGCAGTGATCCGAGGCGGGATGTCCAGGGCGGGGAGCTGTTTTTT
TRBV29-1	TRBJ2-2	-	TRBD1	CSGATGRHTGELFF	TGCAGCGGGGCGACAGGGAGACACACCGGGGAGCTGTTTTTT
TRBV6-5	TRBJ2-7	-	TRBD1	CASSYSTGQGGYEQYF	TGTGCCAGCAGTTACTCGACGGGACAGGGTGGGTACGAGCAGTACTTC
TRBV18	TRBJ2-7	-	-	CASSLGRPTGEQYF	TGTGCCAGCTCACTCGGACGGCCGACGGGGGAGCAGTACTTC
TRBV6-5	TRBJ1-1	medium-sized	-	CASSYQGSTEAFF	TGTGCCAGCAGTTATCAGGGGAGCACTGAAGCTTTCTTT
TRBV5-1	TRBJ1-2	few	-	CASSLEQGAYGYTF	TGCGCCAGCAGCTTGGAACAGGGCGCCTATGGCTACACCTTC
TRBV10-1	TRBJ2-7	-	-	CASKAGTGSGEQYF	TGCGCCAGCAAGGCCGGGACGGGGTCCGGCGAGCAGTACTTC
TRBV9	TRBJ1-4	-	-	CASSVEGVANEKLFF	TGTGCCAGCAGCGTAGAAGGGGTTGCTAATGAAAAACTGTTTTTT
TRBV9	TRBJ1-1	-	-	CASTPGGGNTEAFF	TGTGCCAGCACCCCGGGGGGGGGCAACACTGAAGCTTTCTTT
TRBV7-9	TRBJ1-5	few	-	CASSLVPGQPQHF	TGTGCCAGCAGCTTAGTACCGGGGCAGCCCCAGCATTTT
TRBV5-1	TRBJ2-3	-	TRBD2	CASQAGAGSDTQYF	TGCGCCAGTCAAGCGGGAGCGGGGTCAGATACGCAGTATTTT
TRBV5-1	TRBJ2-5	-	-	CASSLAPGSLGETQYF	TGCGCCAGCAGCTTGGCCCCCGGGAGTTTGGGAGAGACCCAGTACTTC
TRBV27	TRBJ2-1	-	-	CASSLSAYQGGEQFF	TGTGCCAGCAGTCTCTCCGCCTATCAGGGAGGCGAGCAGTTCTTC
TRBV4-3	TRBJ2-2	-	TRBD2	CASSQVWGRAVGELFF	TGCGCCAGCAGCCAAGTATGGGGGAGGGCCGTGGGGGAGCTGTTTTTT
TRBV4-1	TRBJ1-4	-	-	CASSPGRINEKLSF	TGCGCCAGCAGCCCGGGAAGGATTAATGAAAAACTGTCTTTT
TRBV6-1	TRBJ2-1	-	TRBD2	CASSETWTSGTEQFF	TGTGCCAGCAGTGAAACCTGGACTAGCGGGACTGAGCAGTTCTTC
TRBV25-1	TRBJ1-1	-	-	CASSDAVASFPEAFF	TGTGCCAGCAGTGACGCTGTGGCTAGCTTCCCTGAAGCTTTCTTT
TRBV4-3	TRBJ1-2	-	-	CASSQEVKGPRGYTF	TGCGCCAGCAGCCAAGAAGTCAAGGGTCCGCGTGGCTACACCTTC
TRBV2	TRBJ2-7	few	-	CASSLVGGLSSYEQYF	TGTGCCAGCAGCCTGGTGGGGGGGCTTAGCTCCTACGAGCAGTACTTC
TRBV18	TRBJ1-2	-	-	CASSPPMANYGYTF	TGTGCCAGCTCACCCCCTATGGCTAACTATGGCTACACCTTC
TRBV19	TRBJ1-5	-	TRBD1	CASSDTGGVGQPQHF	TGTGCCAGTAGTGATACAGGGGGTGTCGGTCAGCCCCAGCATTTT
TRBV15	TRBJ2-5	-	-	CATSRDSHGTRVQETQYF	TGTGCCACCAGCAGAGATTCGCACGGCACGCGGGTTCAAGAGACCCAGTACTTC
TRBV10-3	TRBJ1-1	-	-	CAISGDSRSTEAFF	TGTGCCATCAGTGGGGACTCCCGGAGCACTGAAGCTTTCTTT
TRBV28	TRBJ2-4	-	-	CACTERGRAKNIQYF	TGTGCCTGCACGGAGCGAGGTCGAGCCAAAAACATTCAGTACTTC
TRBV4-1	TRBJ2-7	-	-	CASSQVGYEQYF	TGCGCCAGCAGCCAAGTGGGCTACGAGCAGTACTTC